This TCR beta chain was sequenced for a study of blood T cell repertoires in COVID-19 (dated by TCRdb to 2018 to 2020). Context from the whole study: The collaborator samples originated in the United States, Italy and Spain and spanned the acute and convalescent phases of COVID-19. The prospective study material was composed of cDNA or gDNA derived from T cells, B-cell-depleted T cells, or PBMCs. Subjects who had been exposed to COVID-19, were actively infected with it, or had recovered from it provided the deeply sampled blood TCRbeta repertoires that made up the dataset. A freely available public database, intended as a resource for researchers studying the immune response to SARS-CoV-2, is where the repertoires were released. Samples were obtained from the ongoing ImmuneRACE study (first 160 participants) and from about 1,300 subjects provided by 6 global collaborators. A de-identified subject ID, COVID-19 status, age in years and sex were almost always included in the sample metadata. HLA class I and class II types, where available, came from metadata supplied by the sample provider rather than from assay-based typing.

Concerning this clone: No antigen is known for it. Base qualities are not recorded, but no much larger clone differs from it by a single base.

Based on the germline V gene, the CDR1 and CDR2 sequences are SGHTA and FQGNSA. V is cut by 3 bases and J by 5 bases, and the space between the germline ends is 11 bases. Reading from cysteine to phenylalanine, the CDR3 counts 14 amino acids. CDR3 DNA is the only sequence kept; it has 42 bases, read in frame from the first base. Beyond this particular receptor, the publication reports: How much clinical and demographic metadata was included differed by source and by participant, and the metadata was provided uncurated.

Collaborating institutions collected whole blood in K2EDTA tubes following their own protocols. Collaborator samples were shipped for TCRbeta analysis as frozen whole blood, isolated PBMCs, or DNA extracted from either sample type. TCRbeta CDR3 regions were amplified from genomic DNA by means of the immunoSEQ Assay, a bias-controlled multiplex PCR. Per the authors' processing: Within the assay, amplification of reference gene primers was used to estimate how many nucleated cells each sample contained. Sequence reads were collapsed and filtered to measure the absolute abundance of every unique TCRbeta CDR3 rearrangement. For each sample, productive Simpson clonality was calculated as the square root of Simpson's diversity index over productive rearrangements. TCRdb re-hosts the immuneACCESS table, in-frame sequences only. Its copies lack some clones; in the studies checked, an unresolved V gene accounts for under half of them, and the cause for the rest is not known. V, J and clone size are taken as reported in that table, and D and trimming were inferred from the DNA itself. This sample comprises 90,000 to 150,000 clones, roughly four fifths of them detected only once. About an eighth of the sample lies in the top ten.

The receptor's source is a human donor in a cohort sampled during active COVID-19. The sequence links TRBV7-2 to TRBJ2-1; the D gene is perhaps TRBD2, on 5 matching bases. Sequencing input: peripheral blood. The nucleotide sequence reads TGTGCCAGCAGCTTTCGTCGGGAAAACAATGAGCAGTTCTTC. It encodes CASSFRRENNEQFF.